A selection of T cell receptor beta chains follows, all from one sample in a study of response to subunit inactivated influenza vaccine. TCRdb re-analysed the RT-PCR reads in MiXCR, keeping a single row per CDR3 protein. The table shows 800,000 or so distinct CDR3 sequences, with 21% occurring only once. The sequenced sample was PBMCs from blood, obtained 5 days after vaccination. The receptor set was obtained from a man aged 50 to 59 who received an inactivated influenza vaccine. Both conserved end residues are part of each CDR3. The order of the fields is J gene, D gene, clone size, V gene, CDR3 protein, CDR3 DNA. A D gene is named only where the DNA matches it firmly. Size tells how often a clone was seen (once, few, many) or the class of an expanded clone, and some rows leave it out.

>TRBJ2-1|-|few|TRBV12-3/TRBV12-4
CASSKTGRRHLNEQFF
TGTGCCAGCAGTAAGACGGGCAGGCGACATCTTAATGAGCAGTTCTTC
>TRBJ2-5|-|few|TRBV2
CASSENPVAGMVGKTQYF
TGTGCCAGCAGTGAAAACCCTGTGGCAGGGATGGTTGGGAAGACCCAGTACTTC
>TRBJ2-7|-|few|TRBV5-5
CASSPRSGSHEQYF
TGTGCCAGCAGCCCGAGGTCGGGGTCCCACGAGCAGTACTTC
>TRBJ2-1|-|many|TRBV11-2
CASSSATYNEQFF
TGTGCCAGCAGCTCCGCAACCTACAATGAGCAGTTCTTC
>TRBJ2-1|-|few|TRBV6-5
CASSLIGPSSYNEQFF
TGTGCCAGCAGTTTAATAGGGCCTAGCTCCTACAATGAGCAGTTCTTC
>TRBJ2-3|TRBD2|-|TRBV7-2
CASSPEAGGLPYF
TGTGCCAGCAGCCCCGAAGCGGGGGGGCTCCCCTATTTT
>TRBJ2-7|-|many|TRBV29-1
CSGTRGYEQYF
TGCAGCGGAACCCGGGGCTACGAGCAGTACTTC
>TRBJ1-2|TRBD1|-|TRBV27
CASSRTGGYFYGYTF
TGTGCCAGCAGTAGGACAGGGGGCTATTTTTATGGCTACACCTTC
>TRBJ2-7|-|-|TRBV3-1
CASSQEGLHLEQYF
TGTGCCAGCAGCCAAGAGGGCCTCCACCTCGAGCAGTACTTC
>TRBJ2-7|TRBD1|-|TRBV7-9
CASSWDSLNDISYEQYF
TGTGCCAGCAGCTGGGACAGCCTGAACGATATTTCCTACGAGCAGTACTTC
>TRBJ2-3|-|few|TRBV6-4
CASGYLIDTQYF
TGTGCCAGCGGATATCTGATTGATACGCAGTATTTT
>TRBJ2-1|-|few|TRBV5-6
CASSLRPYSNEQFF
TGTGCCAGCAGCTTAAGACCCTACAGCAATGAGCAGTTCTTC
>TRBJ2-1|-|few|TRBV30
CAWSVQSGNEQFF
TGTGCCTGGAGTGTACAGAGCGGAAATGAGCAGTTCTTC
>TRBJ1-2|TRBD1|-|TRBV20-1
CSAYRGTGLGYTF
TGCAGTGCTTACCGCGGGACAGGGCTTGGCTACACCTTC
>TRBJ1-5|-|few|TRBV5-5
CASSHGGNNYQSQPQHF
TGTGCCAGCAGCCACGGAGGGAATAATTACCAGAGTCAGCCCCAGCATTTT
>TRBJ2-1|TRBD1|few|TRBV7-8
CASSDGQGIYNEQFF
TGTGCCAGCAGTGACGGACAGGGGATCTACAATGAGCAGTTCTTC
>TRBJ2-7|-|-|TRBV20-1
CSARREGQQYF
TGCAGTGCTAGACGTGAAGGACAGCAGTACTTC
>TRBJ2-1|TRBD2|-|TRBV7-2
CASSISGGVNNEQFF
TGTGCCAGCAGCATTAGCGGGGGGGTAAACAATGAGCAGTTCTTC
>TRBJ2-7|-|-|TRBV7-9
CASSLSPTSDEQYF
TGTGCCAGCAGCTTAAGCCCTACTAGTGACGAGCAGTACTTC
>TRBJ2-7|-|many|TRBV29-1
CSVLATPRDGSSYEQYF
TGCAGCGTTTTAGCTACCCCCCGTGACGGAAGCTCCTACGAGCAGTACTTC
>TRBJ1-5|-|-|TRBV20-1
CSALGAINQPQHF
TGCAGTGCCCTGGGGGCAATCAATCAGCCCCAGCATTTT
>TRBJ2-1|-|-|TRBV24-1
CATSAPGSYNEQFF
TGTGCCACCAGTGCGCCAGGCTCCTACAATGAGCAGTTCTTC
>TRBJ2-6|-|few|TRBV2
CASSGQGSGANVLTF
TGTGCCAGCAGTGGTCAGGGTTCTGGGGCCAACGTCCTGACTTTC
>TRBJ2-1|TRBD2|-|TRBV20-1
CSALMLREGPWDEQFF
TGCAGTGCTTTAATGTTGCGGGAGGGCCCATGGGATGAGCAGTTCTTC
>TRBJ1-5|TRBD1|many|TRBV20-1
CSATGTANQPQHF
TGCAGTGCTACCGGGACAGCTAATCAGCCCCAGCATTTT
>TRBJ2-5|TRBD2|few|TRBV9
CASSVSGGATETQYF
TGTGCCAGCAGCGTTAGCGGGGGGGCCACAGAGACCCAGTACTTC
>TRBJ2-7|-|-|TRBV15
CATAVTLSSYEQYF
TGTGCCACCGCGGTAACTCTTAGCTCCTACGAGCAGTACTTC
>TRBJ1-6|-|-|TRBV5-1
CASSLEQGSPLHF
TGCGCCAGCAGCTTGGAACAGGGTTCACCCCTCCACTTT
>TRBJ2-5|TRBD2|-|TRBV5-1
CASSLGRHSQQETQYF
TGCGCCAGCAGCCTCGGGAGGCATTCGCAACAAGAGACCCAGTACTTC
>TRBJ2-1|TRBD2|-|TRBV5-4
CASSQTGGLSYNEQFF
TGTGCCAGCAGCCAAACGGGGGGGCTCTCCTACAATGAGCAGTTCTTC
>TRBJ2-1|-|-|TRBV5-1
CASSLGAGRHNEQFF
TGCGCCAGCAGCTTGGGGGCGGGCCGACACAATGAGCAGTTCTTC
>TRBJ2-2|-|-|TRBV18
CASSQEYTGELFF
TGTGCCAGCTCACAAGAGTACACCGGGGAGCTGTTTTTT
>TRBJ2-5|-|-|TRBV4-3
CASSLRTGSETQYF
TGCGCCAGCAGCCTCAGAACAGGGTCAGAGACCCAGTACTTC
>TRBJ2-5|-|few|TRBV5-1
CASSLTGTSLQETQYF
TGCGCCAGCAGCCTGACCGGGACTTCCTTACAAGAGACCCAGTACTTC
>TRBJ2-5|-|-|TRBV6-5
CASSYTVQQETQYF
TGTGCCAGCAGCTATACAGTCCAGCAAGAGACCCAGTACTTC
>TRBJ1-2|-|few|TRBV5-1
CASSWNKALPGGYTF
TGCGCCAGCAGCTGGAACAAAGCCCTACCAGGTGGCTACACCTTC
>TRBJ2-3|-|-|TRBV3-1
CASSQRRETDTQYF
TGTGCCAGCAGCCAGAGGAGGGAGACAGATACGCAGTATTTT
>TRBJ2-1|TRBD1|few|TRBV13
CASSQDRGLFNEQFF
TGTGCCAGCAGCCAGGACAGGGGGCTTTTCAATGAGCAGTTCTTC
>TRBJ2-2|-|-|TRBV9
CASSVSNGVSIEELFF
TGTGCCAGCAGCGTATCTAACGGGGTCTCCATCGAAGAGCTGTTTTTT
>TRBJ2-7|-|-|TRBV30
CAWTDRFYEQYF
TGTGCCTGGACCGACAGGTTCTACGAGCAGTACTTC
>TRBJ2-1|-|-|TRBV21-1
CASSKVGQPYNEQFF
TGTGCCAGCAGCAAAGTGGGACAGCCCTACAATGAGCAGTTCTTC
>TRBJ2-1|-|-|TRBV10-3
CAMRSDPYNEQFF
TGTGCCATGCGGTCGGACCCCTACAATGAGCAGTTCTTC
>TRBJ1-4|-|few|TRBV12-3/TRBV12-4
CASSGKTSPNEKLFF
TGTGCCAGCAGTGGGAAGACTAGCCCTAATGAAAAACTGTTTTTT
>TRBJ2-3|-|few|TRBV3-1
CASSQSSSERRTDTQYF
TGTGCCAGCAGCCAATCCTCTAGCGAACGTCGCACAGATACGCAGTATTTT
>TRBJ2-3|-|few|TRBV4-2
CASSQGPGSTDTQYF
TGTGCCAGCAGCCAAGGGCCAGGAAGCACAGATACGCAGTATTTT
>TRBJ2-7|TRBD1|-|TRBV4-3
CASSLDRATGEQYF
TGCGCCAGCAGCCTAGACAGGGCTACAGGGGAGCAGTACTTC
>TRBJ1-2|TRBD1|once|TRBV24-1
CATSEAGGHYTF
TGTGCCACCAGTGAGGCAGGGGGCCACTACACCTTC
>TRBJ2-3|-|-|TRBV5-1
CASSPPTGISTDTQYF
TGCGCCAGCAGTCCTCCGACTGGAATAAGCACAGATACGCAGTATTTT
>TRBJ2-1|TRBD2|few|TRBV6-1
CASIKTSVYNEQFF
TGTGCCAGCATAAAGACTAGCGTGTACAATGAGCAGTTCTTC
>TRBJ2-5|-|few|TRBV27
CASSLSMVAEETQYF
TGTGCCAGCAGTTTATCGATGGTAGCGGAAGAGACCCAGTACTTC
>TRBJ1-3|-|few|TRBV12-3/TRBV12-4
CASSPFAAGNTIYF
TGTGCCAGCAGCCCCTTTGCTGCTGGAAACACCATATATTTT
>TRBJ2-7|TRBD2|-|TRBV20-1
CSVSFGTSARDEQYF
TGCAGTGTTTCTTTTGGGACTAGCGCCCGGGACGAGCAGTACTTC
>TRBJ2-1|-|many|TRBV20-1
CSARGPPLF
TGCAGTGCTAGAGGGCCGCCCCTCTTC